These T cell receptor beta chains were read from a single sample in a study of blood T cells in healthy people across ages. TCRdb independently ran MiXCR on the 5' RACE reads; one entry per CDR3 protein. This sample yields around 1,800,000 distinct CDR3 sequences, of which approximately 39% are seen a single time; around 23% belongs to the top ten. The specimen was blood. These receptors originate from a human donor in good health. The CDR3 runs from the conserved cysteine through the conserved F or W.

>TRBJ2-1|15|TRBV7-2
CASSLARQGFGEQFF
>TRBJ1-6|12|TRBV6-5
CATREVNSPLHF
>TRBJ1-2|15|TRBV15
CATSRGDRPMRGYTF
>TRBJ2-1|12|TRBV12-3/TRBV12-4
CASSPGINEQFF
>TRBJ1-4|15|TRBV5-1
CASSAGHSTNEKLFF
>TRBJ2-1|19|TRBV5-1
CASSMRTSGVYRSYNEQFF
>TRBJ1-5|15|TRBV7-2
CASSLSRGHNQPQHF
>TRBJ2-5|12|TRBV6-2/TRBV6-3
CAGTAGQETQYF
>TRBJ1-2|13|TRBV29-1
CSVRTHLNRGYTF
>TRBJ1-1|11|TRBV24-1
CATSDEGKAFF
>TRBJ2-3|16|TRBV19
CASSQLAGGILDTQYF
>TRBJ2-3|17|TRBV4-3
CASSLLGAGPSTDTQYF
>TRBJ2-3|15|TRBV19
CASSERGPSTDTQYF
>TRBJ2-5|14|TRBV15
CATSWGRGGETQYF
>TRBJ2-5|16|TRBV24-1
CATSDSHRDNQETQYF
>TRBJ2-3|15|TRBV2
CASSEWRENTDTQYF
>TRBJ2-5|13|TRBV20-1
CSAKTGSWETQYF
>TRBJ1-4|15|TRBV7-2
CASSFGDSSNEKLFF
>TRBJ1-5|14|TRBV12-3/TRBV12-4
CASSRAVRDQPQHF
>TRBJ2-2|14|TRBV20-1
CSAIAGGPTGELFF
>TRBJ2-5|15|TRBV7-2
CASSLDGRNGETQYF
>-|15|TRBV10-3
CAISESDGTGETQYF
>TRBJ2-3|16|TRBV7-3
CASSIGLAGVLDTQYF
>TRBJ1-2|14|TRBV28
CASITGGRGEGYTF
>TRBJ2-3|12|TRBV10-3
CAISGQPDTQYF
>TRBJ1-2|19|TRBV7-8
CASSLVMGQGISYNYGYTF
>TRBJ2-1|16|TRBV20-1
CSARDRTSGGSNEQFF
>TRBJ1-2|14|TRBV27
CASSTDSGVYGYTF
>TRBJ1-2|14|TRBV20-1
CSASRGGDGYGYTF
>TRBJ2-1|15|TRBV7-3
CASSESGGRYNEQFF
>TRBJ2-4|15|TRBV5-1
CASSPSRGGENIQYF
>TRBJ2-1|14|TRBV6-4
CASSAGLDYNEQFF
>TRBJ2-1|16|TRBV5-1
CASSLGSWVQMYEQFF
>TRBJ2-4|13|TRBV10-3
CASSREAKNTQYF
>TRBJ2-1|19|TRBV24-1
CATSVPSGGDLFSYNEQFF
>TRBJ2-5|16|TRBV9
CASSPRSAGALETQYF
>TRBJ2-7|14|TRBV6-2/TRBV6-3
CASSQAGDLYEQYF
>TRBJ1-1|15|TRBV11-3
CASSKYRGMNTEAFF
>TRBJ2-7|12|TRBV12-3/TRBV12-4
CASSFVGDEQYF
>TRBJ2-3|15|TRBV15
CATSNLRGGADTQYF
>TRBJ1-2|18|TRBV6-1
CASRDKLLKIAIQYGYTF
>TRBJ2-6|19|TRBV20-1
CSARARLAGGPFGANVLTF
>TRBJ1-1|12|TRBV6-5
CASRTVGGEAFF
>TRBJ1-5|16|TRBV18
CASSHGQGSLNQPQHF
>TRBJ2-7|16|TRBV6-5
CASRKLGERESYEQYF
>TRBJ1-5|12|TRBV6-2/TRBV6-3
CASRRGDQPQHF
>TRBJ2-1|16|TRBV7-2
CASSLVGSGLDAEQFF
>TRBJ1-1|12|TRBV20-1
CSARGGGTEVFF
>TRBJ2-3|13|TRBV12-3/TRBV12-4
CASSFISTDTQYF
>TRBJ1-2|15|TRBV12-3/TRBV12-4
CASSLQGTLNYGYTF